The 14 T cell receptor beta chains below were found in one sample sequenced in a study of radiation and T cells in renal cell carcinoma. As for time point: blood 2 weeks post-SBRT. Treatment indicated: 15 Gy SBRT to primary tumor, nephrectomy 4 weeks later. Generated by immunoSEQ multiplex PCR, the TCRdb table keeps only in-frame clones and is missing some. The table has tens of thousands of clones, around three quarters seen once. The starting material was blood, obtained from a patient whose treatment included radiotherapy and nephrectomy. Receptors originate from a woman in her seventies with renal cell carcinoma.

This clone was seen once. This sequence joins TRBV2 and TRBJ2-3, with 9 positions matching TRBD1. V trimming: 4 bases; J trimming: 5 bases; junction bases outside the gene matches: 4. CDR3 length: 14 amino acids. CDR1 is SNHLY, CDR2 FYNNEI, per germline. CDR3 loop: CASSAGTGRDTQYF. The CDR3 DNA follows: TGTGCCAGCAGTGCTGGGACAGGGAGAGATACGCAGTATTTT.

The chain is built from TRBV28 and TRBJ1-1, with 10 bases that match TRBD1. The CDR3 has 17 residues. J lost 3 bases, V lost 1 base, and 8 bases had no gene match. Germline V gives CDR1 MDHEN, CDR2 SYDVKM. The CDR3 DNA reads TGTGCCAGCAGTTTATCCTTATGGGACAGGGGCGACACTGAAGCTTTCTTT. Translated: CASSLSLWDRGDTEAFF.

This chain uses TRBV19 with TRBJ2-6; no clear D gene. The CDR3 runs to 16 residues. Trimming removed 5 bases at V and 0 bases at J, with 11 bases between. From germline, CDR1 is LNHDA and CDR2 SQIVND (reference sequence). The CDR3 DNA sequence: TGTGCCAGTAGTCAGGCATTCTCCTCTGGGGCCAACGTCCTGACTTTC. As protein: CASSQAFSSGANVLTF.

Only one count was recorded for this clone. This sequence joins TRBV5-5 and TRBJ2-3, with 9 bases identical to TRBD1. The CDR3 extends over 14 amino acids. With V trimmed by 4 bases and J by 5 bases, 5 bases remained unmatched. Germline-derived CDR1 and CDR2 are SGHKS and YYEKEE (reference sequence). The CDR3 loop is CASSQGQGGDTQYF. CDR3 DNA sequence: TGTGCCAGCAGCCAGGGACAGGGAGGAGATACGCAGTATTTT.

This clone was observed a single time. The chain links TRBV10-3 to TRBJ2-3, with 8 bases fitting TRBD2. The CDR3 extends over 14 amino acids. The V gene end was trimmed by 5 bases and the J gene end by 5 bases; junction bases not matched to a gene: 6. Germline loops: CDR1 ENHRY, CDR2 SYGVKD. In DNA form, the CDR3 reads TGTGCCATCAGTTCAAATCGGGGGGGAGATACGCAGTATTTT. As protein: CAISSNRGGDTQYF.

The chain joins TRBV2 to TRBJ1-5; 9 bases agree with TRBD1. Germline-derived CDR1 and CDR2 are SNHLY and FYNNEI. This CDR3 is built from 14 residues. V trimming: 6 bases; J trimming: 5 bases; junction bases outside the gene matches: 5. CDR3 in DNA: TGTGCCAGCAGGAGTGGGACAGGGTATCAGCCCCAGCATTTT. Translated, it gives CASRSGTGYQPQHF.

This sequence joins TRBV7-2 and TRBJ1-2; D call uncertain. The CDR3 consists of 13 residues. V shed 5 bases and J shed 14 bases, with 21 bases lying between them. Per germline, CDR1 SGHTA and CDR2 FQGNSA. The CDR3 region has the DNA TGTGCCAGCAGCGTGGTCTTCACTATGGCTACAACCTTC. Its translation is CASSVVFTMATTF.

V and J are TRBV11-2 and TRBJ1-1; D not resolved. Looked up from germline, CDR1 is SGHAT and CDR2 is FQNNGV. V lost 4 bases and J lost 8, with 14 bases in between. This CDR3 has 13 residues. The CDR3 sequence: CASSSGPLSEAFF. Here the CDR3 DNA reads TGTGCCAGCAGCTCCGGACCCCTCTCGGAAGCTTTCTTT.

The CDR3 coding sequence is TGTGCCAGTAGTATTGGCCCCGAGGACTATGGCTACACCTTC. This translates into CASSIGPEDYGYTF. This rearrangement joins TRBV19 to TRBJ1-2; D is uncertain. CDR3 length equals 14 residues. Trimming left V 3 bases short and J 3 bases short, with 11 bases between. CDR1 is LNHDA, CDR2 SQIVND, per germline (reference sequence).

The chain combines TRBV21-1 with TRBJ1-5; TRBD1 was called by the table and not checked on the DNA. TRBV21-1 is an annotated pseudogene. CDR3 length equals 16 residues. This CDR3 is CARNRTQQCNNQPQHF. The CDR3, as DNA: TGTGCCAGGAACCGGACACAACAATGCAACAATCAGCCCCAGCATTTT.

The V and J genes are TRBV5-8 and TRBJ2-5, with 11 bases matching TRBD1. CDR3 length: 17 amino acids. J gave up 5 bases and V 4 bases, and 13 bases lay outside the gene matches. CDR1 SGHTS and CDR2 YDEGEE come from the germline V gene. CDR3 sequence: CASSPGQGASRVETQYF. CDR3 DNA: TGTGCCAGCAGCCCTGGACAGGGGGCTTCAAGAGTGGAGACCCAGTACTTC.

V is TRBV11-1 and J is TRBJ2-1; no reliable D call. The CDR3 is made up of 15 amino acids. The V gene's germline CDR1 is SGHAT and CDR2 FQDESV (reference sequence). Deletions cut 5 bases from V and 2 bases from J, with 13 bases between. The CDR3 DNA reads TGTGCCAGCAGCATCAGCCAGGCAACCTACAATGAGCAGTTCTTC. Translated, it gives CASSISQATYNEQFF. Drawing the rest from reference TRBV11-1 and TRBJ2-1, the complete variable domain is EAEVAQSPRYKITEKSQAVAFWCDPISGHATLYWYRQILGQGPELLVQFQDESVVDDSQLPKDRFSAERLKGVDSTLKIQPAELGDSAMYLCASSISQATYNEQFFGPGTRLTVL.

In its sample, this clone was seen once. The V gene is TRBV2, the J gene TRBJ1-6; D is possibly TRBD1 (5 bases). Germline V CDR1 and CDR2: SNHLY, FYNNEI. Trimming removed 7 bases from V and 8 bases from J, with 18 bases in between. The CDR3 contains 15 residues. CDR3 in amino acids: CASITDNGGDSPLHF. The CDR3 nucleotides are TGTGCCAGCATTACGGACAACGGGGGGGATTCACCCCTCCACTTT.

This clone showed up many times. Distinct nucleotide sequences in the sample also encode this CDR3. The genes are TRBV6-5 and TRBJ1-2, with 7 bases matching TRBD1. Trimming removed 6 bases from V and 3 bases from J; junction bases left unmatched: 4. This CDR3 contains 13 residues. Germline V gives CDR1 MNHEY, CDR2 SVGAGI. The CDR3 here is CASSRDSDYGYTF. The CDR3 region has the DNA TGTGCCAGCAGCCGGGACAGCGACTATGGCTACACCTTC.